What follows describes a single T cell receptor (beta chain). Indicated time point: sample taken at primary tumor resection. The input material, whole RNA from tumor, nontumor lung or frozen PBMC, was sequenced unsorted. These data come from a study of spatial heterogeneity in lung cancer. Study overall: Raw-read counts averaged over ten per unique TCR and UMI combination.

The ends were cut back, 6 bases at V and 4 bases at J, with 16 bases in the middle. Germline V gene sequence: CDR1 MNHEY, CDR2 SVGEGT. This CDR3 spans 15 amino acids. TCRdb fed the 5' RACE reads into MiXCR, producing one record per CDR3 protein. This table holds about 4,900 distinct CDR3 sequences, around 17% found once. The receptor's source is a male donor with early-stage non-small cell lung cancer. The chain has TRBV6-2 or TRBV6-3 and TRBJ1-3; perhaps TRBD1 as D (5 bases). Sequences were derived from PBMCs, sampled at surgery. The CDR3 bases are TGTGCCAGCAGAGAAGATGCAGGGTCAGGAAACACCATATATTTT. This encodes CASREDAGSGNTIYF.